The 32 T cell receptor beta chains in this list originate from one sample, sequenced in a study of T cell responses to AZD1222 COVID-19 vaccine. Produced via immunoSEQ multiplex PCR; TCRdb's table is partial and in-frame only. The profile shows about 75,000 clones, approximately 88% of them singletons. The material was peripheral blood, obtained 28 days after the second dose of the MenACWY control vaccine. Every receptor here comes from an adult who received the MenACWY meningococcal vaccine as a control.

This chain joins TRBV13 and TRBJ1-2, with D perhaps TRBD1 (5 bases). The CDR3 runs 13 residues. V lost 1 base and J lost 7, with 10 bases in between. In germline, CDR1 is PRHDT, CDR2 FYEKMQ (reference sequence). The CDR3 DNA is TGTGCCAGCAGCTTAGAGGGGAGGGGTGGCTACACCTTC. Its translation: CASSLEGRGGYTF.

This chain connects TRBV3-1 (or the pseudogene TRBV3-2) to TRBJ1-4, with D tentatively TRBD1 (6 bases). V was clipped by 3 bases and J by 3 bases, with 11 bases between them. Looked up from germline, CDR1 is LGHDT and CDR2 is YNNKEL (reference sequence). The CDR3 runs to 15 residues. CDR3 residues: CASSHRRGPNEKLFF. The CDR3, as DNA: TGTGCCAGCAGCCACCGACGGGGGCCTAATGAAAAACTGTTTTTT.

This rearrangement joins TRBV5-4 to TRBJ2-1; the D is unclear. The CDR3 is 14 amino acids. Germline CDR1 and CDR2: SGHNT and YYREEE (reference sequence). V dropped 1 base and J dropped 9 bases, with 14 bases sitting between them. CDR3 protein: CASSLSRRSGEQFF. The CDR3, as DNA: TGTGCCAGCAGCTTGTCCAGGAGAAGTGGTGAGCAGTTCTTC. The variable domain in full, completed from reference TRBV5-4 and TRBJ2-1, reads ETGVTQSPTHLIKTRGQQVTLRCSSQSGHNTVSWYQQALGQGPQFIFQYYREEENGRGNFPPRFSGLQFPNYSSELNVNALELDDSALYLCASSLSRRSGEQFFGPGTRLTVL.

V is TRBV9 and J is TRBJ1-4; 9 bases agree with TRBD1. The V segment lost 2 bases and the J segment 4 bases; nucleotides outside the gene matches: 3. Germline lookup yields CDR1 SGDLS and CDR2 YYNGEE. The CDR3 consists of 15 residues. The CDR3 sequence is CASSVHRGRNEKLFF. CDR3 coding DNA: TGTGCCAGCAGCGTCCACAGGGGGCGTAATGAAAAACTGTTTTTT.

The chain uses TRBV24-1 and TRBJ1-2; a possible D gene is TRBD1 (5 bases). From germline, CDR1 is KGHDR and CDR2 SFDVKD. Deletions cut 9 bases from V and 0 bases from J, with 7 bases between. The CDR3 spans 12 residues. The CDR3 DNA follows: TGTGCCACCCCAGGGCCTAACTATGGCTACACCTTC. Translation: CATPGPNYGYTF.

This chain connects TRBV7-2 to TRBJ2-7, with D uncertain. This CDR3 has 13 amino acids. Trimming cost V 1 base and J 5 bases, with 9 bases left between them. Germline V gives CDR1 SGHTA, CDR2 FQGNSA. CDR3 amino acids: CASSLVGGNEQYF. The CDR3 DNA is TGTGCCAGCAGCTTAGTAGGCGGCAACGAGCAGTACTTC. Complete variable domain (other parts from reference TRBV7-2 and TRBJ2-7): GAGVSQSPSNKVTEKGKDVELRCDPISGHTALYWYRQSLGQGLEFLIYFQGNSAPDKSGLPSDRFSAERTGGSVSTLTIQRTQQEDSAVYLCASSLVGGNEQYFGPGTRLTVT.

This chain uses TRBV7-9 with TRBJ1-1; D gene unclear. CDR1 and CDR2 from the germline V gene are SEHNR and FQNEAQ (reference sequence). V lost 6 bases and J 2 bases, leaving 10 bases between the germline ends. This CDR3 has 13 amino acids. CDR3 DNA sequence: TGTGCCAGCAGTTTCGACGTAAACACTGAAGCTTTCTTT. This gives the protein CASSFDVNTEAFF.

The table lists this clone with a few counts. CDR3 sequence reads: CASKKEAGAYEQYF. In DNA form, the CDR3 reads TGTGCCAGCAAAAAGGAGGCAGGGGCCTACGAGCAGTACTTC. The rearrangement uses TRBV7-8 and TRBJ2-7; weak D call: TRBD1 (6 bases). CDR1 is SGHVS and CDR2 is FQNEAQ in the germline V gene. The length of the CDR3 is 14 residues. V lost 7 bases and J lost 2, with 15 bases in between.

This clone has just one count. The chain combines TRBV7-8 with TRBJ1-1; D gene unclear. The V and J ends lost 2 bases and 1 base respectively, with 11 bases between them. The CDR3 spans 15 residues. Germline-derived CDR1 and CDR2 are SGHVS and FQNEAQ. The CDR3 loop reads CASSLRPKENTEAFF. The CDR3 DNA is TGTGCCAGCAGCTTACGGCCAAAAGAGAACACTGAAGCTTTCTTT.

This clone was detected only once. The chain couples TRBV7-8 to TRBJ2-1; D is ambiguous. The CDR3 spans 14 residues. Between the trimmed V and J ends, which lost 0 bases and 0 bases, there was a span of 3 bases. Germline CDR1 and CDR2: SGHVS and FQNEAQ. The CDR3 is CASSLAVSYNEQFF. The DNA for the CDR3 is TGTGCCAGCAGCTTAGCGGTCTCCTACAATGAGCAGTTCTTC.

This chain uses TRBV6-5 with TRBJ1-2; D unresolved. The CDR3 extends over 14 amino acids. Germline-derived CDR1 and CDR2 are MNHEY and SVGAGI. V lost 6 bases, J lost 5 bases, and 16 bases lay in between. CDR3 sequence: CASRPSGQQYGYTF. CDR3 in DNA: TGTGCCAGCAGACCGTCTGGTCAGCAGTATGGCTACACCTTC.

This clone was detected only once. The genes are TRBV6-5 and TRBJ1-1; TRBD1 matches 10 bases. The CDR3 contains 14 residues. Germline CDR1 MNHEY, CDR2 SVGAGI. J gave up 3 bases and V 6 bases, and 4 bases lay outside the gene matches. CDR3 sequence reads: CASSETGGYTEAFF. CDR3 nucleotides: TGTGCCAGCAGCGAGACAGGGGGCTACACTGAAGCTTTCTTT.

The chain couples TRBV10-3 to TRBJ2-7; a weak D match, TRBD1 (6 bases). The CDR3 length is 18 residues. From germline, CDR1 is ENHRY and CDR2 SYGVKD. V lost 0 bases, J lost 3 bases, and 21 bases lay in between. The CDR3: CAISESLRAGVRFYEQYF. CDR3 sequence (DNA): TGTGCCATCAGTGAGTCTCTCCGGGCAGGGGTTCGGTTCTACGAGCAGTACTTC.

The rearrangement links TRBV4-2 to TRBJ1-5, with D possibly TRBD1 on 5 matching bases. Germline lookup yields CDR1 LGHNA and CDR2 YNFKEQ. V gave up 1 base and J gave up 2 bases, with 9 bases separating them. The CDR3 is 15 amino acids. CDR3: CASSQVGDGNQPQHF. In DNA, the CDR3 is TGTGCCAGCAGCCAAGTTGGGGACGGCAATCAGCCCCAGCATTTT.

The chain is built from TRBV19 and TRBJ2-3; the match to TRBD2 covers 11 bases. The CDR3 covers 20 residues. The germline CDR1 and CDR2 sequences are LNHDA and SQIVND (reference sequence). The trim removed 9 bases at V and 0 bases at J, leaving 20 bases unmatched. The chain's CDR3 is CASSVRGGLAGGISTDTQYF. DNA for the CDR3: TGTGCCAGCTCTGTCCGCGGTGGGCTAGCGGGGGGCATTAGCACAGATACGCAGTATTTT.

This chain joins TRBV7-8 and TRBJ2-5; D possibly corresponds to TRBD1 (6 bases). Germline CDR1 SGHVS, CDR2 FQNEAQ. This CDR3 has 13 amino acids. The V gene lost 5 bases and the J gene lost 3 bases, with 10 bases spanning the gap. This chain's CDR3 is CASSTGTKETQYF. CDR3 in DNA: TGTGCCAGCAGCACCGGGACAAAAGAGACCCAGTACTTC.

The rearrangement uses TRBV7-2 and TRBJ1-5; no reliable D call. Germline V gene data show CDR1 as SGHTA and CDR2 as FQGNSA. The CDR3 sequence is 15 residues long. V was pared by 5 bases and J by 2 bases, with 13 bases between. The CDR3 coding sequence is TGTGCCAGCAGCCCCACCAGTTTAGGCAATCAGCCCCAGCATTTT. Protein sequence: CASSPTSLGNQPQHF.

The chain has TRBV12-5 and TRBJ1-1; 9 positions match TRBD1. Germline V lookup: CDR1 LGHNT, CDR2 FRNRAP. The CDR3 contains 14 residues. The ends lost 5 bases at V and 6 bases at J; junction bases unmatched: 7. For the CDR3, the DNA is TGTGCTAGTGGTCGGGACAGGGTCAAGGCTGAAGCTTTCTTT. Translated: CASGRDRVKAEAFF. Full variable domain (outside the CDR3, taken from reference TRBV12-5 and TRBJ1-1): DARVTQTPRHKVTEMGQEVTMRCQPILGHNTVFWYRQTMMQGLELLAYFRNRAPLDDSGMPKDRFSAEMPDATLATLKIQPSEPRDSAVYFCASGRDRVKAEAFFGQGTRLTVV.

This clone is a singleton in its sample. The chain carries TRBV6-5 and TRBJ1-5, with D perhaps matching TRBD1 (5 bases). Trimming removed 6 bases at V and 3 bases at J, with 15 bases between. The CDR3 length is 15 residues. Germline CDR1 and CDR2: MNHEY and SVGAGI. The CDR3 DNA is TGTGCCAGCAGCACCGGGACGGGGTACAATCAGCCCCAGCATTTT. This encodes CASSTGTGYNQPQHF.

This clone showed up just once. The chain employs TRBV7-2 and TRBJ1-2; D gene unclear. The germline gives CDR1 SGHTA, CDR2 FQGNSA. Trimming stripped 0 bases from V and 4 bases from J, with 24 bases between. The CDR3 is made up of 19 amino acids. The CDR3 DNA reads as TGTGCCAGCAGCTTAGCTGTATCGTCGGACGCAGGAGCCCTCTATGGCTACACCTTC. This translates into CASSLAVSSDAGALYGYTF.

The V gene is TRBV19, the J gene TRBJ2-2, with 8 bases that match TRBD2. CDR3 length: 15 amino acids. Per the germline V gene, CDR1 is LNHDA and CDR2 is SQIVND (reference sequence). Unmatched junction bases numbered 3, after V lost 3 bases and J lost 3 bases. CDR3 DNA: TGTGCCAGTAGTATCGGTAGCGGGGACACCGGGGAGCTGTTTTTT. It translates to CASSIGSGDTGELFF.

This chain joins TRBV14 and TRBJ1-2; unclear D gene. V shed 0 bases and J shed 4 bases, with 12 bases lying between them. The CDR3 has 15 amino acids. CDR1 and CDR2 (germline): SGHDN, FVKESK. The CDR3 DNA reads as TGTGCCAGCAGCCAAGATTACACCTCAACCTATGGCTACACCTTC. Protein product: CASSQDYTSTYGYTF.

The chain carries TRBV15 and TRBJ2-1, with unresolved D. With 1 base removed from V and 7 bases from J, the gap between germline ends came to 5 bases. This CDR3 region has 12 residues. CDR1 and CDR2 (germline): LNHNV, YYDKDF (reference sequence). The CDR3: CATSRVYNEQFF. As DNA, the CDR3 is TGTGCCACCAGCAGAGTCTATAATGAGCAGTTCTTC.

The chain recombines TRBV12-3 or TRBV12-4 with TRBJ1-2; no definite D call. The CDR3 loop spans 13 amino acids. Trimming stripped 5 bases from V and 2 bases from J, with 9 bases between. CDR3 amino acids: CASSNDPNYGYTF. The CDR3 DNA is TGTGCCAGCAGTAACGACCCCAACTATGGCTACACCTTC.

The chain's CDR3 is CASSVDIGSGNTIYF. The DNA for the CDR3 is TGCGCCAGCAGCGTGGACATCGGCTCTGGAAACACCATATATTTT. The gene calls are TRBV5-1 and TRBJ1-3, with D tentatively TRBD1 (5 bases). With 4 bases removed from V and 0 bases from J, the gap between germline ends came to 11 bases. Germline CDR1 SGHRS, CDR2 YFSETQ. The CDR3 covers 15 residues.

The chain couples TRBV6-5 to TRBJ1-2; 11 nucleotides agree with TRBD1. This CDR3 has 14 residues. Looked up from germline, CDR1 is MNHEY and CDR2 is SVGAGI. V shed 8 bases, J shed 0 bases, and the junction held 2 bases outside the gene matches. The CDR3 protein is CASRGQGANYGYTF. CDR3 DNA: TGTGCCAGCCGGGGACAGGGGGCTAACTATGGCTACACCTTC.

The table lists this clone with a count of one. The chain is built from TRBV2 and TRBJ2-7; weak D call: TRBD2 (6 bases). This CDR3 region has 13 residues. With 9 bases removed from V and 3 bases from J, the gap between germline ends came to 15 bases. Per germline, CDR1 SNHLY and CDR2 FYNNEI. The CDR3 sequence: CASSAGRNYEQYF. The CDR3 DNA reads TGTGCCAGTTCCGCGGGACGGAACTACGAGCAGTACTTC.

The chain employs TRBV5-1 and TRBJ1-2; 7 bases map to TRBD1. Germline assignment: CDR1 SGHRS and CDR2 YFSETQ. V lost 3 bases and J lost 6; bases outside the gene matches: 5. The CDR3 sequence is 13 residues long. The CDR3 spells CASSSGGRHGYTF. The CDR3 DNA reads TGCGCCAGCAGCTCAGGGGGTCGACATGGCTACACCTTC.

The chain has TRBV30 and TRBJ1-2; D not resolved. The CDR3 runs 12 residues. Germline V CDR1 and CDR2: GTSNPN, SVGIG (reference sequence). Trimming pared 3 bases from V and 4 bases from J, leaving 9 bases between. Here the CDR3 DNA reads TGTGCCTGGAGCGCAGGCTTCTATGGCTACACCTTC. It specifies CAWSAGFYGYTF.

The CDR3 is CASSAGLYNEQFF. In nucleotides, the CDR3 is TGTGCCAGCTCAGCGGGTCTCTACAATGAGCAGTTCTTC. The chain is built from TRBV18 and TRBJ2-1, with a possible D match to TRBD2 (5 bases). The germline V and J ends were trimmed by 5 bases and 3 bases, with 8 bases remaining between them. The CDR3 contains 13 residues. The V gene's germline CDR1 is KGHSH and CDR2 LQKENI.

This clone was counted a single time. The same CDR3 can be traced to other DNA sequences in this sample. The chain employs TRBV7-2 and TRBJ2-2, with D hard to call. The V and J ends lost 5 bases and 1 base respectively, with 8 bases between them. This CDR3 region has 14 residues. Germline assignment: CDR1 SGHTA and CDR2 FQGNSA. CDR3 sequence (DNA): TGTGCCAGCAGCCTCTACAGGAACACCGGGGAGCTGTTTTTT. This encodes CASSLYRNTGELFF.

The table lists this clone with a count of one. This chain joins TRBV2 and TRBJ1-5; the match to TRBD1 covers 11 bases. This CDR3 spans 18 amino acids. Trimming took 2 bases from V and 4 from J; bases not matched to a gene: 10. CDR1 and CDR2 from the germline V gene are SNHLY and FYNNEI. CDR3 bases: TGTGCCAGCAGTGAATGGGGTGGGGGACAGGGGGTTAATCAGCCCCAGCATTTT. Encoded protein: CASSEWGGGQGVNQPQHF. The variable domain in full, with the rest retrieved from reference TRBV2 and TRBJ1-5, is EPEVTQTPSHQVTQMGQEVILRCVPISNHLYFYWYRQILGQKVEFLVSFYNNEISEKSEIFDDQFSVERPDGSNFTLKIRSTKLEDSAMYFCASSEWGGGQGVNQPQHFGDGTRLSIL.